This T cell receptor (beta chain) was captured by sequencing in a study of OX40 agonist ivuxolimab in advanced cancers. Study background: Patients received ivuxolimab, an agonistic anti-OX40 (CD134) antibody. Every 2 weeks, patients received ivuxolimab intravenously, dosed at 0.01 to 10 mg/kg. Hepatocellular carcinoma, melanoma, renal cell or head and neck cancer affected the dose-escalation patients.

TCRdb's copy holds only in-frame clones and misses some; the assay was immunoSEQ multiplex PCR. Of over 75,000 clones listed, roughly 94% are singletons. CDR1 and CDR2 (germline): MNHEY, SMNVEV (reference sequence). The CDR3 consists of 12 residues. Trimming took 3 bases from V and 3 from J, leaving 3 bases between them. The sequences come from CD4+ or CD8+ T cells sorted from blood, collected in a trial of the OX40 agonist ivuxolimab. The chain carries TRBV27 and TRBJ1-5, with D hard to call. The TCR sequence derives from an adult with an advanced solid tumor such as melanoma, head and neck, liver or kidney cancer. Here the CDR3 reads CASSFINQPQHF. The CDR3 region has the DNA TGTGCCAGCAGTTTCATCAATCAGCCCCAGCATTTT.